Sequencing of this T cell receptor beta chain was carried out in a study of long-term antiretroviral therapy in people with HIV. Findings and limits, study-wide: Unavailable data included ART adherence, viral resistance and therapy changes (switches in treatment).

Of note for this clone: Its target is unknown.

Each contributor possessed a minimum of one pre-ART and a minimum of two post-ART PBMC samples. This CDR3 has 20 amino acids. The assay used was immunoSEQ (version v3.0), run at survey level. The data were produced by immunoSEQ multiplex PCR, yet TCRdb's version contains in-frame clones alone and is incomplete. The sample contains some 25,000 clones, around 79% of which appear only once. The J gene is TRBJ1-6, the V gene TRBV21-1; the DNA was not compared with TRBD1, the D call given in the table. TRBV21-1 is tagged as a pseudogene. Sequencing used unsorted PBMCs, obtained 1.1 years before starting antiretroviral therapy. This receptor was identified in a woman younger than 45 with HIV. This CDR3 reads CASSKRVSDRDPYYNSPLHF. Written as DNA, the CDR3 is TGTGCCAGCAGCAAACGGGTCTCGGACAGGGATCCATACTATAATTCACCCCTCCACTTT.